This is a list of T cell receptor beta chains from one sample in a study of human T cells and chemical hapten exposure. TCRdb reanalysed the RACE reads using MiXCR and keeps one entry per CDR3 protein. The data hold 190,000 or so distinct CDR3 sequences, with about 25% observed a single time. This sample comprised whole blood, obtained in connection with sensitization to the hapten diphenylcyclopropenone (DPC). The receptors derive from a woman in her forties with alopecia areata. Some clones in this sample may be carry-over from other donors' samples. CDR3s include the opening cysteine and the closing phenylalanine or tryptophan. The D gene is left open where the match is weak. Clone size is not always given. Where it is, it says once, few, many or a class for expanded clones.

TRBJ2-3	TRBV7-2	TRBD2	-	TGTGCCAGCAGCCCACGACTAGCGGGAGCAGATACGCAGTATTTT	CASSPRLAGADTQYF
TRBJ2-7	TRBV28	TRBD1	-	TGTGCCAGCGGGACAGCCGGGACGTACCCCTACGAGCAGTACTTC	CASGTAGTYPYEQYF
TRBJ2-5	TRBV27	-	few	TGTGCCAGCAGTTTAGATGCGGTACAAGAGACCCAGTACTTC	CASSLDAVQETQYF
TRBJ1-2	TRBV2	-	-	TGTGCCAGCGGGCGGGGGCCGGGGGACTATGGCTACACCTTC	CASGRGPGDYGYTF
TRBJ2-7	TRBV10-3	TRBD1	few	TGTGCCATCAGTTCGGGACAGCAAAAGGGATACGAGCAGTACTTC	CAISSGQQKGYEQYF
TRBJ1-1	TRBV5-1	-	-	TGCGCCAGCAGCTTGGTGGGGGATGGGAACACTGAAGCTTTCTTT	CASSLVGDGNTEAFF
TRBJ2-7	TRBV6-2/TRBV6-3	TRBD1	-	TGTGCCAGCAGTTACTCTCTCGAGGGGGCTCGGACCTACGAGCAGTACTTC	CASSYSLEGARTYEQYF
TRBJ1-5	TRBV10-3	TRBD1	-	TGTGTCACCTCCCAACCGACAGGGCCCAATCAGCCCCAGCATTTT	CVTSQPTGPNQPQHF
TRBJ1-2	TRBV3-1	-	few	TGTGCCAGCAGCCAAGATATAGTGAGAGGCTACACCTTC	CASSQDIVRGYTF
TRBJ2-3	TRBV7-2	-	-	TGTGCCAGCAGCTTAGCAACGGGTACGCAGTATTTT	CASSLATGTQYF
TRBJ2-7	TRBV7-8	-	-	TGTGCCAGCAGCTTAGGGCCCGAGACCTACGAGCAGTACTTC	CASSLGPETYEQYF
TRBJ2-7	TRBV27	TRBD2	-	TGTGCCAGCAGTTTATTCCTAGCGGGAGGGCCCTACGAGCAGTACTTC	CASSLFLAGGPYEQYF
TRBJ2-4	TRBV6-2/TRBV6-3	TRBD2	few	TGTGCCAGCAGCCGGGGACTAGCGGGGTCCTCTTTCGAAAACATTCAGTACTTC	CASSRGLAGSSFENIQYF
TRBJ2-1	TRBV27	TRBD1	-	TGTGCCAGCAGTTTAGGGACAGGGGGCAATGAGCAGTTCTTC	CASSLGTGGNEQFF
TRBJ2-1	TRBV4-2	-	few	TGTGCCAGCAGCCAAGAAAGGCTCAGTTACAATGAGCAGTTCTTC	CASSQERLSYNEQFF
TRBJ2-5	TRBV20-1	-	-	TGCAGTGCTAGACCTCACATCGAGACCCAGTACTTC	CSARPHIETQYF
TRBJ2-7	TRBV27	-	-	TGTGCCAGCAGTTTAGTGGCTAGCGCTACCTACGAGCAGTACTTC	CASSLVASATYEQYF
TRBJ1-1	TRBV12-3/TRBV12-4	-	-	TGTGCCAGCAGTTCAACGGTCCCTGAAGCTTTCTTT	CASSSTVPEAFF
TRBJ2-1	TRBV10-3	TRBD2	few	TGTGCCATCAGGGGACTAGCGGGAGGGCCTAAAAATGAGCAGTTCTTC	CAIRGLAGGPKNEQFF
TRBJ1-4	TRBV5-1	-	few	TGCGCCAGCAGCTTGGCGGACTCCCGGGAAAAACTGTTTTTT	CASSLADSREKLFF